A single sample is the source of the 9 T cell receptor beta chains below, sequenced in a study of shared clonotypes between healthy human individuals. Sequencing used immunoSEQ multiplex PCR; TCRdb keeps in-frame clones, though not all of them. The data show some 2,100,000 clones, approximately 94% seen once. Naive CD8 isolation took CD45RO-negative cells positively selected for CCR7 and excluded terminally differentiated effector memory CD45RA+ cells. The sequenced material came from naive CD8+ T cells from PBMCs. The receptors here all came from a man aged 18 to 30 in good health. Some clones in this sample may be carry-over from other donors' samples.

In this sample, this clone turned up once. The rearrangement joins TRBV7-9 to TRBJ1-4; weak D call: TRBD1 (5 bases). Germline CDR1 and CDR2: SEHNR and FQNEAQ (reference sequence). The CDR3 is 15 residues long. V was cut by 5 bases and J by 8 bases, with 18 bases left in between. The CDR3 region is CASSPVARAREKLFF. The CDR3 nucleotides read TGTGCCAGCAGCCCAGTCGCCAGGGCTCGCGAAAAACTGTTTTTT.

The CDR3 loop reads CASSLSPGLPGNEQFF. The CDR3, as DNA: TGTGCCAGCAGTTTATCGCCGGGTCTGCCGGGCAATGAGCAGTTCTTC. This sequence joins TRBV28 and TRBJ2-1; no clear D. The V end lost 1 base, the J end lost 6 bases, and 16 bases lay between the germline ends. The CDR3 is 16 amino acids. CDR1 is MDHEN, CDR2 SYDVKM, per germline.

Details on this clone: Other nucleotide sequences from this sample produce the same CDR3. The chain recombines TRBV20-1 with TRBJ1-3; D gene uncertain. Trimming pared 6 bases from V and 4 bases from J, leaving 7 bases between. The CDR3 is made up of 11 amino acids. CDR1 and CDR2 (germline): DFQATT, SNEGSKA (reference sequence). The CDR3 DNA follows: TGCAGTGCAAGGTCAGGAAACACCATATATTTT. Its protein product is CSARSGNTIYF.

The V gene is TRBV29-1, the J gene TRBJ2-7; D remains ambiguous. Trimming removed 5 bases at V and 0 bases at J, with 11 bases between. The CDR3 spans 13 residues. From germline, CDR1 is SQVTM and CDR2 ANQGSEA. The CDR3 reads CSVRDRNSYEQYF. CDR3 nucleotides: TGCAGCGTTCGCGACCGGAACTCCTACGAGCAGTACTTC.

V usage is TRBV9 and J usage is TRBJ2-5; no reliable D call. V was shortened by 0 bases and J by 2 bases, with 11 bases between the two germline ends. CDR3 size: 15 residues. Germline loops: CDR1 SGDLS, CDR2 YYNGEE. The CDR3 region has the DNA TGTGCCAGCAGCGTAGGGTGGATACCTCAAGAGACCCAGTACTTC. Amino acids: CASSVGWIPQETQYF.

In its sample, this clone was seen a few times. The genes are TRBV6-5 and TRBJ1-5, with no clear D. Germline loops: CDR1 MNHEY, CDR2 SVGAGI. Deletions cut 4 bases from V and 0 bases from J, with 7 bases between. The CDR3 covers 14 residues. The CDR3 DNA reads TGTGCCAGCAGTTTACGATATAGCAATCAGCCCCAGCATTTT. Amino acid sequence: CASSLRYSNQPQHF.

This rearrangement joins TRBV6-5 to TRBJ2-1, with D hard to call. CDR3 length: 15 residues. Trimming took off 6 bases at V and 2 bases at J, with 14 bases between the two ends. Germline CDR1 is MNHEY and CDR2 is SVGAGI. The CDR3 DNA reads as TGTGCCAGCAGCCAGACTCGGGCCCCCTACAATGAGCAGTTCTTC. Its protein product is CASSQTRAPYNEQFF.

This clone was recorded only once. The gene calls are TRBV6-1 and TRBJ1-1; the D gene is possibly TRBD1 (6 bases). The CDR3 sequence is 15 residues long. Germline V gene data show CDR1 as MNHNS and CDR2 as SASEGT. V was cut by 1 base and J by 0 bases, with 9 bases left in between. The CDR3 sequence: CASSEDRVVNTEAFF. DNA for the CDR3: TGTGCCAGCAGTGAAGACAGGGTGGTGAACACTGAAGCTTTCTTT.

This chain links TRBV9 with TRBJ2-1; 13 nucleotides align to TRBD2. CDR3 length: 17 residues. V dropped 0 bases and J dropped 8; count of bases not matched to a gene: 8. CDR1 and CDR2 from the germline V gene are SGDLS and YYNGEE. Here the CDR3 reads CASSVALAGGPVDEQFF. The CDR3 DNA is TGTGCCAGCAGCGTAGCACTAGCGGGAGGGCCAGTGGATGAGCAGTTCTTC.